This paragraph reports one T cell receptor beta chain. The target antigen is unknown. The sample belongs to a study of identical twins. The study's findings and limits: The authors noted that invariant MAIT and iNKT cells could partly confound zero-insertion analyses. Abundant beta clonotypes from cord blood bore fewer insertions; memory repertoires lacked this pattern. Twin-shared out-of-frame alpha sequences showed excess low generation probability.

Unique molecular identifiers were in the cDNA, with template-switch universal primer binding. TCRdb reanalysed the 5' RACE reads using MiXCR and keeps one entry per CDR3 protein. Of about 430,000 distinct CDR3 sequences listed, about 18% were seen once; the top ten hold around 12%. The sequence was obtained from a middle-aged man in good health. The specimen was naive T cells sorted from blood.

The CDR3 loop is CASSSPRRGGLVLEQYF. CDR3 coding DNA: TGTGCCAGCAGCTCGCCCCGTCGGGGTGGTTTGGTGTTGGAGCAGTACTTC. The chain recombines TRBV11-2 with TRBJ2-7, with D possibly matching TRBD2 (5 bases). CDR3 length: 17 amino acids. Germline lookup yields CDR1 SGHAT and CDR2 FQNNGV. V dropped 4 bases and J dropped 7 bases, with 26 bases sitting between them.